The sequence of this T cell receptor (beta chain) was determined in a study of tumor-infiltrating lymphocytes in primary liver carcinoma. Study details: Spanning 4.2 to 10 cm, the tumors were T1-T3 N0M0. Roughly 3.5 to 7.5 million productive TCRbeta reads were obtained per sample, with similar numbers across tissue types. Study results and limitations: Tumor region pairs outstripped tumor-adjacent and tumor-blood pairs in overlap.

CDR3 length equals 16 residues. CDR1 SQVTM and CDR2 ANQGSEA come from the germline V gene. This clonotype has only a few counts. Its matching antigen is unknown. The junction and the germline gene differ at one end; a read error may be behind it. Joint extraction of RNA and DNA used about 17-31 mg of bulk tissue that was unsorted. No patient had received treatment, and all had chronic HBV infection. With approximately 500 ng total RNA as template and a constant-region primer, TCR beta cDNA was made. Investigators got TCR beta libraries out of three nested multiplex PCR rounds, done with slightly modified ARM-PCR. TRBV1-TRBV30 forward primers and a C-beta reverse primer were used in the first two PCR rounds, which each ran for around 10 cycles. TCRdb reanalysed the multiplex PCR reads using MiXCR and keeps one entry per CDR3 protein. The repertoire includes 80,000 to 100,000 distinct CDR3 sequences, about 73% of them detected once, and more than 25% sits in the top ten.

The chain combines TRBV29-1 with TRBJ2-2; tentatively, D is TRBD1 or TRBD2 (5 bases each). This receptor was obtained from a man aged 40-49 years with primary liver carcinoma and hepatitis B virus infection. Sequenced sample: tumor-adjacent normal liver tissue. DNA of the CDR3: TGTAACGTTGAAATTAGTGGGGGAGCGAACACCGGGGAGCTGTTTTTT. As protein: CNVEISGGANTGELFF.